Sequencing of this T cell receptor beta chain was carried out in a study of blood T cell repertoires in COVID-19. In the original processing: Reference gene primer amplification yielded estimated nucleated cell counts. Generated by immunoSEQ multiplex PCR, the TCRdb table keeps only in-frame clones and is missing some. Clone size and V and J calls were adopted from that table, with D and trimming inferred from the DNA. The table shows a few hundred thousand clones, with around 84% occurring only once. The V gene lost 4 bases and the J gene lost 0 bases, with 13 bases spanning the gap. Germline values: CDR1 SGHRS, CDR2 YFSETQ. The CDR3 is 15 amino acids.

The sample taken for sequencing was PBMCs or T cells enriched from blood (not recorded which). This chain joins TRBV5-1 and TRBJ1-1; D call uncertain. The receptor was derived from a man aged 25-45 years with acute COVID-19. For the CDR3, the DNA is TGCGCCAGCAGCGACACCCCAAACATGAACACTGAAGCTTTCTTT. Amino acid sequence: CASSDTPNMNTEAFF.